This section outlines one TCR beta chain sequence together with its context. The antigen remains unidentified. A junction boundary mismatches the germline segment, possibly from a read error. This entry is derived from a study of tumor-infiltrating lymphocytes in primary liver carcinoma. Overall study context: The study included patients who were men and women aged 30 to 69 years.

With a constant-region primer, TCR beta cDNA was made from around 520 ng of total RNA. Library construction for TCR beta comprised three nested multiplex PCR rounds performed with slightly modified ARM-PCR. It was with TRBV1-TRBV30 forward primers and a C-beta reverse primer that the first two PCR rounds were run, at roughly 9 cycles each. TCRdb reprocessed the multiplex PCR reads with MiXCR, giving one entry per CDR3 protein. The data show under 200,000 distinct CDR3 sequences, with around four fifths seen just once and 15% to 20% held by the top ten. Study-level results: Tumor-blood pairs (like tumor-adjacent pairs) overlapped less than tumor region pairs did.

Both RNA and DNA were isolated together from 20-30 mg of bulk tissue that had not been sorted. No patient had received treatment, and all had chronic HBV infection. Sampling targeted five separate regions of each tumor, which included the tumor centre. This CDR3 spans 16 amino acids. In germline, CDR1 is SGHAT, CDR2 FQNNGV. The sequenced sample consisted of tumor tissue from primary liver carcinoma. The chain recombines TRBV11-2 with TRBJ2-7, with 10 bases lining up with TRBD2. This TCR came from a man aged 40-49 years with primary liver carcinoma and hepatitis B virus infection. This CDR3 is CASNLEPSGSWVEHYF. The CDR3 DNA sequence: TGTGCCAGCAACTTAGAACCTAGCGGGAGCTGGGTGGAGCACTACTTC.